A single sample gave rise to the 28 T cell receptor beta chains below, sequenced in a study of blood T cell repertoires in COVID-19. Profiling relied on immunoSEQ multiplex PCR, and the TCRdb table lists in-frame clones only, not all of them. The sample has about 58,000 clones, 75% to 90% seen once. Sequenced material: peripheral blood. The receptors stem from a woman between 65 and 79 years old with active COVID-19.

The V call is TRBV28, the J call TRBJ1-1, with D possibly TRBD1 on 5 matching bases. Trimming removed 5 bases at V and 0 bases at J, with 16 bases between. This CDR3 has 16 amino acids. Germline assignment: CDR1 MDHEN and CDR2 SYDVKM. The CDR3 DNA follows: TGTGCCAGCAGTGTACGGGACTGGGAGATGAACACTGAAGCTTTCTTT. Encoded protein: CASSVRDWEMNTEAFF.

The V call is TRBV7-3, the J call TRBJ2-7, with TRBD1 matching 8 bases. The CDR3 has 13 amino acids. CDR1 and CDR2 (germline): SGHTA, FQGTGA. Germline trimming cut 7 bases from V and 5 bases from J; bases unmatched to any gene: 7. DNA for the CDR3: TGTGCCAGCACCAGGGACAGGAGCGACGAGCAGTACTTC. The encoded protein is CASTRDRSDEQYF.

This chain uses TRBV15 with TRBJ2-1; 7 bases map to TRBD2. CDR1 LNHNV and CDR2 YYDKDF come from the germline V gene (reference sequence). The CDR3 runs 16 residues. The V segment lost 0 bases and the J segment 5 bases; nucleotides outside the gene matches: 7. The chain's CDR3 is CATSRDSGGSHNEQFF. CDR3 nucleotides: TGTGCCACCAGCAGAGACAGTGGCGGGAGTCACAATGAGCAGTTCTTC.

The chain uses TRBV19 and TRBJ1-1; D unresolved. Germline CDR1 is LNHDA and CDR2 is SQIVND (reference sequence). The length of the CDR3 is 13 residues. V lost 1 base and J 1 base, leaving 4 bases between the germline ends. CDR3 protein: CASSIGQNTEAFF. Here the CDR3 DNA reads TGTGCCAGTAGTATAGGACAGAACACTGAAGCTTTCTTT. Based on the CDR3 plus reference TRBV19 and TRBJ1-1, the full variable domain is DGGITQSPKYLFRKEGQNVTLSCEQNLNHDAMYWYRQDPGQGLRLIYYSQIVNDFQKGDIAEGYSVSREKKESFPLTVTSAQKNPTAFYLCASSIGQNTEAFFGQGTRLTVV.

This rearrangement joins TRBV10-3 to TRBJ1-1; D uncertain. Per germline, CDR1 ENHRY and CDR2 SYGVKD. The CDR3 spans 13 residues. The ends were cut back, 3 bases at V and 3 bases at J, with 8 bases in the middle. CDR3 loop: CAISDQEDTEAFF. CDR3 sequence (DNA): TGTGCCATCAGTGATCAGGAGGACACTGAAGCTTTCTTT.

This clone was seen once. CDR3 region: CASSSPRTSGQETQYF. The CDR3 DNA reads TGTGCCAGCAGTTCCCCCCGGACTAGCGGTCAAGAGACCCAGTACTTC. This chain uses TRBV27 with TRBJ2-5; 10 positions match TRBD2. Trimming took 4 bases from V and 2 from J; bases not matched to a gene: 7. The germline gives CDR1 MNHEY, CDR2 SMNVEV (reference sequence). The CDR3 has 16 residues.

This rearrangement joins TRBV9 to TRBJ1-1, with 8 bases identical to TRBD1. The trim removed 3 bases at V and 5 bases at J, leaving 9 bases unmatched. The germline CDR1 and CDR2 sequences are SGDLS and YYNGEE. The CDR3 is 15 residues long. The CDR3 DNA reads TGTGCCAGCAGCGCCCGGACAGGGCAGAAAACTGAAGCTTTCTTT. Protein: CASSARTGQKTEAFF.

The rearrangement links TRBV6-5 to TRBJ1-5, with 10 bases that match TRBD1. CDR1 MNHEY and CDR2 SVGAGI come from the germline V gene. J lost 4 bases, V lost 5 bases, and 2 bases had no gene match. The CDR3 is 14 residues long. For the CDR3, the DNA is TGTGCCAGCAGTAAGGACAGGGGGAATCAGCCCCAGCATTTT. Translated, it gives CASSKDRGNQPQHF.

V usage is TRBV28 and J usage is TRBJ1-2; D is possibly TRBD1 (5 bases). The V end was cut by 5 bases, the J end by 2 bases, with 15 bases between. The CDR3 loop spans 15 amino acids. Germline CDR1 MDHEN, CDR2 SYDVKM. CDR3 in amino acids: CASSPDQPGNYGYTF. In nucleotides, the CDR3 is TGTGCCAGCAGTCCCGACCAGCCAGGGAACTATGGCTACACCTTC.

This chain connects TRBV7-3 to TRBJ2-2; 8 nucleotides align to TRBD1. CDR1 and CDR2 from the germline V gene are SGHTA and FQGTGA. Germline trimming cut 2 bases from V and 5 bases from J; bases unmatched to any gene: 7. The CDR3 runs to 16 residues. CDR3 loop: CASSLVLQGETGELFF. The DNA for the CDR3 is TGTGCCAGCAGCTTAGTACTACAGGGGGAAACCGGGGAGCTGTTTTTT.

This rearrangement joins TRBV13 to TRBJ2-1; 9 positions match TRBD2. The CDR3 contains 16 residues. The J segment lost 2 bases and the V segment lost 6 bases, leaving 8 bases of the junction unmatched. Germline lookup yields CDR1 PRHDT and CDR2 FYEKMQ (reference sequence). The CDR3 region has the DNA TGTGCCAGCAGAGAGGCTAGCGGGACGACCTACAATGAGCAGTTCTTC. Its translation is CASREASGTTYNEQFF. The variable domain in full, completed from reference TRBV13 and TRBJ2-1, reads AAGVIQSPRHLIKEKRETATLKCYPIPRHDTVYWYQQGPGQDPQFLISFYEKMQSDKGSIPDRFSAQQFSDYHSELNMSSLELGDSALYFCASREASGTTYNEQFFGPGTRLTVL.

The J gene is TRBJ2-3, the V gene TRBV5-5; D is possibly TRBD2 (6 bases). V lost 4 bases and J 0 bases, leaving 21 bases between the germline ends. The CDR3 extends over 18 amino acids. Germline V gives CDR1 SGHKS, CDR2 YYEKEE (reference sequence). CDR3 DNA sequence: TGTGCCAGCAGCCCGGGGGTCCCTACCTCGCCTAGCACAGATACGCAGTATTTT. Translation gives CASSPGVPTSPSTDTQYF.

The rearrangement links TRBV27 to TRBJ2-7; a weak D match, TRBD1 (6 bases). V lost 7 bases and J 4 bases, leaving 17 bases between the germline ends. This CDR3 is 14 amino acids long. Germline values: CDR1 MNHEY, CDR2 SMNVEV (reference sequence). In nucleotides, the CDR3 is TGTGCCAGCATTCGGCCGGGACACCCGTACGAGCAGTACTTC. Translating it yields CASIRPGHPYEQYF.

The chain couples TRBV10-1 to TRBJ2-2; D possibly corresponds to TRBD2 (5 bases). This CDR3 is 14 amino acids long. The V end was cut by 4 bases, the J end by 4 bases, with 10 bases between. Per the germline V gene, CDR1 is WNHNN and CDR2 is SYGVQD (reference sequence). CDR3 bases: TGCGCCAGCAGTGTTTCGGCGGGCACCGGGGAGCTGTTTTTT. The encoded protein is CASSVSAGTGELFF.

The CDR3 is CASSSPGQGAQNQPQHF. The CDR3 bases are TGTGCCAGCAGTTCTCCGGGACAGGGGGCGCAGAATCAGCCCCAGCATTTT. The chain is built from TRBV27 and TRBJ1-5, with 12 bases identical to TRBD1. Germline lookup yields CDR1 MNHEY and CDR2 SMNVEV (reference sequence). Trimming at V came to 4 bases and at J to 4 bases, leaving 8 bases not matched to a gene. The CDR3 spans 17 residues.

The chain employs TRBV28 and TRBJ2-7, with 8 bases matching TRBD2. Germline V gene lookup returns CDR1 MDHEN and CDR2 SYDVKM. V was clipped by 3 bases and J by 1 base; unmatched bases: 8. The CDR3 sequence is 16 residues long. The CDR3 bases are TGTGCCAGCAGTTTTTACACTAGCGGCGGTTCCTACGAGCAGTACTTC. As protein: CASSFYTSGGSYEQYF.

CDR3 in amino acids: CASSPLLAGPAYEQYF. DNA for the CDR3: TGTGCCAGCTCACCTCTACTAGCGGGTCCTGCCTACGAGCAGTACTTC. V and J are TRBV18 and TRBJ2-7, with TRBD2 matching 9 bases. The trim removed 3 bases at V and 2 bases at J, leaving 8 bases unmatched. CDR3 length equals 16 residues. Germline V gene lookup returns CDR1 KGHSH and CDR2 LQKENI.

This chain uses TRBV30 with TRBJ2-2; TRBD1 agrees at 11 bases. The CDR3 totals 16 residues. Germline lookup yields CDR1 GTSNPN and CDR2 SVGIG (reference sequence). With V trimmed by 1 base and J by 4 bases, 5 bases remained unmatched. The CDR3 region is CAWSEDRGQVTGELFF. CDR3 DNA sequence: TGTGCCTGGAGTGAGGACAGGGGGCAGGTCACCGGGGAGCTGTTTTTT. The variable domain in full, with the rest retrieved from reference TRBV30 and TRBJ2-2, is SQTIHQWPATLVQPVGSPLSLECTVEGTSNPNLYWYRQAAGRGLQLLFYSVGIGQISSEVPQNLSASRPQDRQFILSSKKLLLSDSGFYLCAWSEDRGQVTGELFFGEGSRLTVL.

V gene TRBV29-1 combines with J gene TRBJ2-3, with a possible D match to TRBD1 (6 bases). CDR1 and CDR2 from the germline V gene are SQVTM and ANQGSEA. Trimming cost V 4 bases and J 3 bases, with 8 bases left between them. The CDR3 covers 12 residues. The CDR3 bases are TGCAGCGTTGCAGGGGTTACAGATACGCAGTATTTT. It is translated as CSVAGVTDTQYF.

As DNA, the CDR3 is TGCGCCAGCAGCTTGGGAGGGACTAGCACAGATACGCAGTATTTT. Encoded protein: CASSLGGTSTDTQYF. V usage is TRBV5-1 and J usage is TRBJ2-3; tentatively, D is TRBD2 (6 bases). The CDR3 loop spans 15 amino acids. The V end was cut by 0 bases, the J end by 0 bases, with 8 bases between. The germline V gene has CDR1 SGHRS and CDR2 YFSETQ.

This clone has a single count. The V call is TRBV7-8, the J call TRBJ2-1; D may be TRBD2 (6 bases). Germline assignment: CDR1 SGHVS and CDR2 FQNEAQ. This CDR3 region has 16 residues. Trimming shortened V by 5 bases and J by 4 bases, and 18 bases separated the two germline ends. DNA for the CDR3: TGTGCCAGCAGCGCAATTACTAGAGGAGGGTACAATGAGCAGTTCTTC. Translation: CASSAITRGGYNEQFF.

This clone has just one count. This chain uses TRBV5-4 with TRBJ2-1; 7 bases fit TRBD1. The CDR3 is 16 amino acids. Per the germline V gene, CDR1 is SGHNT and CDR2 is YYREEE (reference sequence). J gave up 5 bases and V 1 base, and 9 bases lay outside the gene matches. This CDR3 reads CASSLQRTGIDNEQFF. In DNA form, the CDR3 reads TGTGCCAGCAGCTTGCAAAGGACAGGTATTGACAATGAGCAGTTCTTC.

The rearrangement joins TRBV4-1 to TRBJ2-1; TRBD2 aligns across 11 bases. The CDR3 loop spans 18 amino acids. Losses at the gene ends were 3 bases for V and 0 bases for J; bases not matched to a gene: 7. From germline, CDR1 is MGHRA and CDR2 YSYEKL. The CDR3 here is CASSQEHGLAGSYNEQFF. The CDR3 bases are TGCGCCAGCAGCCAGGAACACGGACTAGCGGGCTCCTACAATGAGCAGTTCTTC.

The V gene is TRBV2, the J gene TRBJ1-6, with 7 positions matching TRBD1. CDR1 and CDR2 from the germline V gene are SNHLY and FYNNEI. J lost 3 bases, V lost 6 bases, and 5 bases had no gene match. This CDR3 has 15 residues. Here the CDR3 reads CASRRTGDYNSPLHF. DNA of the CDR3: TGTGCCAGCAGGAGGACAGGCGACTATAATTCACCCCTCCACTTT.

V is TRBV27 and J is TRBJ1-1; 8 bases align to TRBD1. Trimming removed 5 bases from V and 8 bases from J; junction bases left unmatched: 13. Germline V gene data show CDR1 as MNHEY and CDR2 as SMNVEV (reference sequence). CDR3 size: 15 residues. The CDR3 sequence: CASSEQRDRIREAFF. In nucleotides, the CDR3 is TGTGCCAGCAGTGAACAACGGGACAGGATTCGAGAAGCTTTCTTT.

The chain recombines TRBV28 with TRBJ1-3; D ambiguous. Germline CDR1 reads MDHEN; CDR2 reads SYDVKM. The germline V and J ends were trimmed by 3 bases and 0 bases, with 6 bases remaining between them. The length of the CDR3 is 14 residues. The CDR3, as DNA: TGTGCCAGCAGTTTCCCGAGCTCTGGAAACACCATATATTTT. Translation gives CASSFPSSGNTIYF.

V gene TRBV7-3 combines with J gene TRBJ1-1; TRBD1 matches 7 bases. CDR1 SGHTA and CDR2 FQGTGA come from the germline V gene. Losses at the gene ends were 2 bases for V and 8 bases for J; bases not matched to a gene: 8. The CDR3 is made up of 14 amino acids. The CDR3 nucleotides are TGTGCCAGCAGCTTATTAGGACAGGAAGGCGAAGCTTTCTTT. As protein: CASSLLGQEGEAFF.

This sequence joins TRBV7-2 and TRBJ2-7; tentatively, D is TRBD2 (6 bases). V gave up 5 bases and J gave up 0 bases, with 14 bases separating them. The CDR3 covers 15 residues. The germline V gene has CDR1 SGHTA and CDR2 FQGNSA. The CDR3 DNA follows: TGTGCCAGCAGCCGGCTAGCGTCGAGCTCCTACGAGCAGTACTTC. Translating gives CASSRLASSSYEQYF.